These 19 T cell receptor beta chains came from one sample sequenced in a study of graft-versus-host responses after intestinal transplantation. These receptors lack a known antigen. Repertoires were generated with immunoSEQ multiplex PCR, while TCRdb's copy carries only in-frame clones and drops some. The data contain 140,000 or so clones, around 90% of them singletons. The sequenced sample was unstimulated CD4+ T cells sorted from spleen or lymph node cells, obtained before intestinal transplant. Source of these receptors: a human donor who received an intestinal transplant.

The chain uses TRBV5-1 and TRBJ2-7; TRBD2 matches at 8 bases. The CDR3 spans 14 residues. Germline loops: CDR1 SGHRS, CDR2 YFSETQ. V lost 0 bases to trimming and J lost 3 bases; unmatched junction nucleotides: 2. This CDR3 reads CASSLGTSYYEQYF. For the CDR3, the DNA is TGCGCCAGCAGCTTGGGGACTAGCTACTACGAGCAGTACTTC.

This sequence joins TRBV19 and TRBJ1-1; D remains unclear. V was shortened by 3 bases and J by 2 bases, with 16 bases between the two germline ends. Germline V lookup: CDR1 LNHDA, CDR2 SQIVND (reference sequence). This CDR3 spans 16 amino acids. CDR3 protein: CASSILSFQANTEAFF. The DNA of the CDR3 is TGTGCCAGTAGTATTCTCAGTTTCCAGGCAAACACTGAAGCTTTCTTT.

The chain employs TRBV11-1 and TRBJ1-1, with D perhaps matching TRBD1 (5 bases). The CDR3 spans 15 residues. The germline V and J ends were trimmed by 2 bases and 0 bases, with 10 bases remaining between them. Germline V gene lookup returns CDR1 SGHAT and CDR2 FQDESV (reference sequence). This CDR3 is CASSLLWGLNTEAFF. The DNA of the CDR3 is TGTGCCAGCAGCTTATTATGGGGGTTGAACACTGAAGCTTTCTTT.

V is TRBV5-4 and J is TRBJ2-7, with 9 positions matching TRBD2. Trimming removed 4 bases from V and 1 base from J; junction bases left unmatched: 6. The CDR3 is made up of 15 amino acids. CDR1 and CDR2 (germline): SGHNT, YYREEE (reference sequence). The CDR3 loop reads CASSLGLALSYEQYF. DNA for the CDR3: TGTGCCAGCAGCCTCGGACTAGCGCTGTCCTACGAGCAGTACTTC.

J is TRBJ1-3 and V is TRBV5-4, with 7 nucleotides matching TRBD1. The length of the CDR3 is 14 residues. Germline CDR1 is SGHNT and CDR2 is YYREEE (reference sequence). The ends lost 4 bases at V and 0 bases at J; junction bases unmatched: 1. In DNA, the CDR3 is TGTGCCAGCAGCCGGGACAGCTCTGGAAACACCATATATTTT. It yields the protein CASSRDSSGNTIYF.

V usage is TRBV14 and J usage is TRBJ2-4; the match to TRBD2 covers 13 bases. Germline CDR1 SGHDN, CDR2 FVKESK. This CDR3 spans 14 amino acids. V was clipped by 4 bases and J by 12 bases; unmatched bases: 6. Here the CDR3 reads CASSPTSGRADQYF. The CDR3 DNA is TGTGCCAGCAGCCCTACTAGCGGGAGGGCCGATCAGTACTTC. The entire variable domain, with the rest obtained from reference TRBV14 and TRBJ2-4, is as follows: EAGVTQFPSHSVIEKGQTVTLRCDPISGHDNLYWYRRVMGKEIKFLLHFVKESKQDESGMPNNRFLAERTGGTYSTLKVQPAELEDSGVYFCASSPTSGRADQYFGAGTRLSVL.

This sequence joins TRBV6-1 and TRBJ2-1; 8 bases match TRBD2. Germline CDR1 MNHNS, CDR2 SASEGT. The ends lost 0 bases at V and 6 bases at J; junction bases unmatched: 10. The CDR3 consists of 17 residues. The CDR3 loop reads CASSEARVSGSGNEQFF. As DNA, the CDR3 is TGTGCCAGCAGTGAAGCGCGAGTAAGCGGGAGTGGCAATGAGCAGTTCTTC.

V usage is TRBV28 and J usage is TRBJ1-1, with D perhaps TRBD1 (6 bases). The length of the CDR3 is 15 residues. CDR1 and CDR2 (germline): MDHEN, SYDVKM. Deletions cut 5 bases from V and 1 base from J, with 14 bases between. The CDR3 DNA reads TGTGCCAGCAGTCCGGGCAGGACAGCGAACACTGAAGCTTTCTTT. Its protein is CASSPGRTANTEAFF.

The chain links TRBV7-2 to TRBJ2-1; TRBD2 is a possible D gene (5 bases). V shed 5 bases and J shed 3 bases, with 11 bases lying between them. CDR1 and CDR2 (germline): SGHTA, FQGNSA. CDR3 length: 14 residues. The CDR3 DNA follows: TGTGCCAGCAGCGGTACTAGGTTCTACAATGAGCAGTTCTTC. This encodes CASSGTRFYNEQFF.

The chain is built from TRBV30 and TRBJ2-1, with D tentatively TRBD2 (6 bases). The V gene lost 3 bases and the J gene lost 1 base, with 7 bases spanning the gap. This CDR3 region has 13 residues. CDR1 is GTSNPN, CDR2 SVGIG, per germline (reference sequence). DNA for the CDR3: TGTGCCTGGAGAGCGGGTTCCTACAATGAGCAGTTCTTC. Translating gives CAWRAGSYNEQFF.

The CDR3 loop is CASSILAGPYNEQFF. The CDR3 nucleotides read TGTGCCAGCAGTATACTAGCGGGACCCTACAATGAGCAGTTCTTC. The genes are TRBV27 and TRBJ2-1; 10 bases line up with TRBD2. V dropped 5 bases and J dropped 2; count of bases not matched to a gene: 3. CDR3 length equals 15 residues. The germline CDR1 and CDR2 sequences are MNHEY and SMNVEV (reference sequence).

V usage is TRBV5-1 and J usage is TRBJ2-5; D is ambiguous. The length of the CDR3 is 14 residues. The V gene's germline CDR1 is SGHRS and CDR2 YFSETQ. V shed 1 base and J shed 3 bases, with 10 bases lying between them. In DNA form, the CDR3 reads TGCGCCAGCAGCTTGTCTGACACTAAAGAGACCCAGTACTTC. Its translation is CASSLSDTKETQYF.

The V and J genes are TRBV10-3 and TRBJ2-1; maybe TRBD1 (6 bases). This CDR3 has 15 residues. Germline CDR1 reads ENHRY; CDR2 reads SYGVKD. With 10 bases removed from V and 2 bases from J, the gap between germline ends came to 18 bases. The CDR3 protein is CATVETGLTYNEQFF. DNA for the CDR3: TGTGCCACCGTAGAGACAGGTCTTACCTACAATGAGCAGTTCTTC.

Only one count was recorded for this clone. The V and J genes are TRBV5-1 and TRBJ2-7, with 8 bases aligning to TRBD1. With 0 bases clipped from V and 3 bases from J, the junction kept 5 bases outside the gene matches. The CDR3 is made up of 15 amino acids. CDR1 and CDR2 from the germline V gene are SGHRS and YFSETQ. The CDR3 coding sequence is TGCGCCAGCAGCTTGGGGCCTACAGGGGGCTACGAGCAGTACTTC. Its protein product is CASSLGPTGGYEQYF. Variable domain in full (rest from reference TRBV5-1 and TRBJ2-7): KAGVTQTPRYLIKTRGQQVTLSCSPISGHRSVSWYQQTPGQGLQFLFEYFSETQRNKGNFPGRFSGRQFSNSRSEMNVSTLELGDSALYLCASSLGPTGGYEQYFGPGTRLTVT.

The V and J genes are TRBV29-1 and TRBJ1-5, with D perhaps TRBD1 (5 bases). CDR1 is SQVTM and CDR2 is ANQGSEA in the germline V gene. The CDR3 consists of 14 residues. V was shortened by 4 bases and J by 6 bases, with 16 bases between the two germline ends. CDR3: CSVGLGPLGQPQHF. CDR3 sequence (DNA): TGCAGCGTTGGCTTGGGGCCCCTAGGTCAGCCCCAGCATTTT.

The rearrangement uses TRBV10-3 and TRBJ1-1, with TRBD1 matching 10 bases. The length of the CDR3 is 16 residues. Trimming removed 2 bases from V and 4 bases from J; junction bases left unmatched: 7. CDR1 is ENHRY, CDR2 SYGVKD, per germline. The CDR3 here is CAISEQTGGWSTEAFF. The DNA of the CDR3 is TGTGCCATCAGTGAGCAGACAGGGGGCTGGAGCACTGAAGCTTTCTTT.

The genes are TRBV6-1 and TRBJ2-3; 10 bases match TRBD1. Germline CDR1 and CDR2: MNHNS and SASEGT. CDR3 length: 15 residues. V was clipped by 5 bases and J by 1 base; unmatched bases: 3. The CDR3 protein is CASSTTGGGTDTQYF. Here the CDR3 DNA reads TGTGCCAGCAGTACGACAGGGGGCGGCACAGATACGCAGTATTTT.

This clone was found once. The chain employs TRBV5-4 and TRBJ1-2; D is uncertain. CDR1 SGHNT and CDR2 YYREEE come from the germline V gene (reference sequence). Trimming took 4 bases from V and 11 from J, leaving 15 bases between them. CDR3 length: 12 amino acids. The CDR3 region is CASSLDRRWYTF. CDR3 nucleotides: TGTGCCAGCAGCCTAGACCGACGATGGTACACCTTC.

The gene calls are TRBV27 and TRBJ2-5; unclear D gene. CDR1 MNHEY and CDR2 SMNVEV come from the germline V gene (reference sequence). Trimming took 3 bases from V and 5 from J, leaving 4 bases between them. This CDR3 contains 11 residues. CDR3 in DNA: TGTGCCAGCAGTTTTCTGGAGACCCAGTACTTC. Protein sequence: CASSFLETQYF.